Listed below are T cell receptor beta chains from one sample, sequenced in a study of cytomegalovirus exposure and HLA in healthy donors. The repertoire was sequenced with immunoSEQ multiplex PCR; TCRdb's copy has only in-frame clones and lacks some. The repertoire holds around 86,000 clones, with approximately 94% as singletons. The sequenced sample was PBMCs. These receptors all stem from a woman in her twenties or thirties in good health and CMV-seropositive. CDR3s include the opening cysteine and the closing phenylalanine or tryptophan. A D gene is named only where the DNA matches it firmly. A row's size may be missing; if present it is once, few, many or a size class.

TRBV16	TRBD1	TRBJ1-2	.	TGTGCCAGCAGCCAATCGGACAGGTTCTACTATGGCTACACCTTC	CASSQSDRFYYGYTF
TRBV29-1	TRBD2	TRBJ2-3	.	TGCAGCGTAACCGGGGGGGATACGCAGTATTTT	CSVTGGDTQYF
TRBV18	.	TRBJ1-1	.	TGTGCCAGCTCCTCCCGAGGGCAGATCATGAACACTGAAGCTTTCTTT	CASSSRGQIMNTEAFF
TRBV19	TRBD1	TRBJ1-2	.	TGTGCCAGTAGTATCGTGGGGACAGGCTATGGCTACACCTTC	CASSIVGTGYGYTF
TRBV27	.	TRBJ1-1	.	TGTGCCAGCAGTTACAGGGAGAACACTGAAGCTTTCTTT	CASSYRENTEAFF
TRBV5-1	.	TRBJ1-5	.	TGCGCCAGCAGCTTGGGGGCTAATCAGCCCCAGCATTTT	CASSLGANQPQHF
TRBV29-1	TRBD1	TRBJ1-2	.	TGCAGCGTTGAAGATTGGACAGGGAAATTCTATGGCTACACCTTC	CSVEDWTGKFYGYTF
TRBV6-5	.	TRBJ1-1	.	TGTGCCAGCGAGGGCACCGGGGGGGAAGCTTTCTTT	CASEGTGGEAFF
TRBV4-3	TRBD1	TRBJ1-2	.	TGCGCCAGCAGCCACACGACAGGGTTCCGAGATGGCTACACCTTC	CASSHTTGFRDGYTF
TRBV7-8	TRBD2	TRBJ2-5	.	TGTGCCAGCGATCGACAGGGGCAGAGTCTAGCGGGAGGCCGGGGGGAGACCCAGTACTTC	CASDRQGQSLAGGRGETQYF
TRBV27	.	TRBJ2-1	once	TGTGCCAGCAGTATTCTCGGGAATGAGCAGTTCTTC	CASSILGNEQFF
TRBV2	TRBD2	TRBJ2-2	.	TGTGCCAGCAGTCGACTAGCGGGAGCGGTCGGGGAGCTGTTTTTT	CASSRLAGAVGELFF
TRBV4-2	.	TRBJ1-1	.	TGTGCCAGCAGCCCTGACTGGAGGGTCACTGAAGCTTTCTTT	CASSPDWRVTEAFF
TRBV30	TRBD2	TRBJ2-3	.	TGTGCCTGGAGTGTACCGGGAGGGCCGTCAGATACGCAGTATTTT	CAWSVPGGPSDTQYF
TRBV7-6	TRBD2	TRBJ2-5	.	TGTGCCAGCAGCCCTGGGACTAGCGGGATTTCCCAAGAGACCCAGTACTTC	CASSPGTSGISQETQYF
TRBV14	.	TRBJ1-1	.	TGTGCCAGCAGCCAAGTAAGGGAGGCTGAAGCTTTCTTT	CASSQVREAEAFF
TRBV28	.	TRBJ2-2	.	TGTGCCAGCAGTTTTGTACAGGGTCCCACCGGGGAGCTGTTTTTT	CASSFVQGPTGELFF
TRBV30	TRBD2	TRBJ2-7	.	TGTGCCTGGAAGACTAGCGCCAAATACGAGCAGTACTTC	CAWKTSAKYEQYF
TRBV4-2	TRBD2	TRBJ2-3	.	TGTGCCAGCAGCCAAGGCATAGCGGGAGGGGGCACAGATACGCAGTATTTT	CASSQGIAGGGTDTQYF
TRBV4-3	TRBD2	TRBJ2-5	.	TGCGCCAGCAGCCAAGGGGCGGGAGGGCCCATTGGGACCCAGTACTTC	CASSQGAGGPIGTQYF
TRBV9	.	TRBJ1-2	.	TGTGCCAGCAGCGTAGGGGACATCTATGGCTACACCTTC	CASSVGDIYGYTF
TRBV11-2	TRBD2	TRBJ2-3	.	TGTGCCAGCAGCCAAAATTTCGGGACTAGCGGGACCACAGATACGCAGTATTTT	CASSQNFGTSGTTDTQYF
TRBV2	TRBD1	TRBJ1-1	.	TGTGCCAGCATATTCACAGGGGAGAACACTGAAGCTTTCTTT	CASIFTGENTEAFF
TRBV5-6	.	TRBJ1-2	.	TGTGCCAGCAGCTTGGGACAGTATAAGTATGGCTACACCTTC	CASSLGQYKYGYTF
TRBV19	.	TRBJ2-5	.	TGTGCCAGTAGTACCGGGGGTCAGACCCAGTACTTC	CASSTGGQTQYF
TRBV2	.	TRBJ1-5	.	TGTGCCAGCGAGGGGGACATTAGTCAGCCCCAGCATTTT	CASEGDISQPQHF
TRBV13	.	TRBJ2-3	.	TGTGCCAGCAGCGTCCGGGACAAAGACACAGATACGCAGTATTTT	CASSVRDKDTDTQYF
TRBV5-4	TRBD1	TRBJ1-6	.	TGTGCCAGCAGCATGGGACAGGGGCGGACGGGTTCACCCCTCCACTTT	CASSMGQGRTGSPLHF
TRBV27	.	TRBJ1-5	.	TGTGCCAGCAGTCCTCAGGGTTCTCAGCCCCAGCATTTT	CASSPQGSQPQHF
TRBV5-4	.	TRBJ1-2	.	TGTGCCAGCAGCGGAGCGGTGCCGGGAGGCTACACCTTC	CASSGAVPGGYTF
TRBV30	.	TRBJ1-1	few	TGTGCCTGGAGCCTCACAGGGAACACTGAAGCTTTCTTT	CAWSLTGNTEAFF
TRBV5-1	TRBD1	TRBJ1-2	.	TGCGCCAGCAGCTTGGTATTCGGGCGAGTGACAGGGGACTATGGCTACACCTTC	CASSLVFGRVTGDYGYTF
TRBV5-4	.	TRBJ2-7	.	TGTGCCAGTCGTTCCTTGCCGGGCGAGCAGTACTTC	CASRSLPGEQYF
TRBV18	.	TRBJ2-2	.	TGTGCCAGCTCACCACCTGGGGCGTTTAGTCACACCGGGGAGCTGTTTTTT	CASSPPGAFSHTGELFF
TRBV25-1	TRBD1	TRBJ2-7	once	TGTGCCAGCAGACAGACAGGGACAGCCTACGAGCAGTACTTC	CASRQTGTAYEQYF
TRBV7-2	.	TRBJ1-2	.	TGTGCCAGCAGCCGTCAACAGGGTTACTATGGCTACACCTTC	CASSRQQGYYGYTF
TRBV4-1	.	TRBJ1-2	.	TGCGCCAGCAGCCAGGCCGATGATTGGGGAGGCGACGGCTACACCTTC	CASSQADDWGGDGYTF
TRBV4-2	TRBD1	TRBJ1-5	.	TGTGCCAGCAGCCAAGACGGACAGGGCGGCCAGCCCCAGCATTTT	CASSQDGQGGQPQHF
TRBV19	.	TRBJ1-1	.	TGTGCCAGTAGCTTGGGCAGGTGGAACACTGAAGCTTTCTTT	CASSLGRWNTEAFF
TRBV6-5	.	TRBJ1-1	.	TGTGCCACCCGCGGAAACACTGAAGCTTTCTTT	CATRGNTEAFF
TRBV5-4	.	TRBJ1-5	.	TGTGCCAGCAGCCGCGCGGGAGGCAATCAGCCCCAGCATTTT	CASSRAGGNQPQHF
TRBV5-6	.	TRBJ1-4	.	TGTGCCAGCAGCTTGCCAGGGAGGGATGAAAAACTGTTTTTT	CASSLPGRDEKLFF
TRBV6-5	TRBD1	TRBJ1-1	.	TGTGCCAGCAGTTATACCGGGACAGGGGAGACTGAAGCTTTCTTT	CASSYTGTGETEAFF
TRBV5-1	TRBD1	TRBJ2-7	.	TGCGCCAGCAGCCGGGGACAGGGTAGCTCCTACGAGCAGTACTTC	CASSRGQGSSYEQYF
TRBV6-5	TRBD2	TRBJ2-3	.	TGTGCCAGCAGTGGAGGGACTAGCGCCGATACGCAGTATTTT	CASSGGTSADTQYF
TRBV28	.	TRBJ1-5	.	TGTGCCAGCAGTAGCGGGGGGCTAAATCAGCCCCAGCATTTT	CASSSGGLNQPQHF
TRBV6-1	.	TRBJ2-2	.	TGTGCCAGCAACGAGAGAAGGGGGACCGGGGAGCTGTTTTTT	CASNERRGTGELFF
TRBV7-6	.	TRBJ2-5	.	TGTGCCAGCAGCGAGAAAGAGACCCAGTACTTC	CASSEKETQYF
TRBV2	.	TRBJ1-1	.	TGTGCCAGCAGTGTCGACAGATCAACTGAAGCTTTCTTT	CASSVDRSTEAFF
TRBV7-9	.	TRBJ2-7	.	TGTGCCAGCAGCTTCTCGTACTACGAGCAGTACTTC	CASSFSYYEQYF
TRBV7-8	TRBD2	TRBJ2-7	.	TGTGCCAGCACCGGGGCTAGCGGGGCCTACGAGCAGTACTTC	CASTGASGAYEQYF
TRBV7-6	TRBD1	TRBJ1-4	.	TGTGCCAGCAGCGCGGACAGGGACATACGCAACCCTCCAACTAATGAAAAACTGTTTTTT	CASSADRDIRNPPTNEKLFF
TRBV19	.	TRBJ2-7	.	TGTGCCAGTAATCCAACAGGAACCCCCTACGAGCAGTACTTC	CASNPTGTPYEQYF
TRBV2	.	TRBJ1-3	.	TGTGCCAGCAGTGTTCGGAGACAGGCTCACTCTGGAAACACCATATATTTT	CASSVRRQAHSGNTIYF
TRBV5-4	.	TRBJ1-5	.	TGTGCCAGCAGTGGTAGAGCGAATCAGCCCCAGCATTTT	CASSGRANQPQHF
TRBV6-5	TRBD1	TRBJ2-7	.	TGTGCCAGCGTTGTCAGGGGGCAGATAGGCGAGCAGTACTTC	CASVVRGQIGEQYF
TRBV9	.	TRBJ1-2	.	TGTGCCAGCAGCGTAGAGATAGGGGCAGGTGGCTACACCTTC	CASSVEIGAGGYTF
TRBV7-9	TRBD2	TRBJ2-3	.	TGTGCCAGCAGCCCCCGGGCTAGCGGGAGGACAGATACGCAGTATTTT	CASSPRASGRTDTQYF
TRBV19	.	TRBJ2-5	.	TGTGCCAGTAGTATGGGTCCAGGTGTGATAGAGACCCAGTACTTC	CASSMGPGVIETQYF